This entry lists 6 T cell receptor beta chains sequenced from one sample in a study of CD8+CD57+ T cells in acquired aplastic anemia. The template used for profiling TCR beta VDJ and CDR3 was genomic DNA. TCRdb re-called the reads with MiXCR, one entry per CDR3 protein. The data contain around 200,000 distinct CDR3 sequences, less than 60% of them singletons. For sequencing, patients were chosen who had shown expansion of CD8+CD57+ cells by flow cytometry. Sequencing was carried out using sorted CD4+, CD8+, or CD8+CD57+ T cells (not recorded which) from PBMCs. The receptors come from a human donor with aplastic anemia.

The chain employs TRBV2 and TRBJ2-6; no clear D gene. The CDR3 is 15 amino acids. Germline V lookup: CDR1 SNHLY, CDR2 FYNNEI. V was clipped by 6 bases and J by 2 bases, with 11 bases between them. CDR3: CASRPQSPGANVLTF. The CDR3 coding sequence is TGTGCCAGCAGACCACAAAGTCCTGGGGCCAACGTCCTGACTTTC.

The rearrangement links TRBV7-8 to TRBJ1-4; D might be TRBD1 (5 bases). In germline, CDR1 is SGHVS, CDR2 FQNEAQ. V dropped 2 bases and J dropped 0 bases, with 10 bases sitting between them. The length of the CDR3 is 16 residues. Here the CDR3 reads CASSLKWGATNEKLFF. The DNA for the CDR3 is TGTGCCAGCAGCTTAAAATGGGGCGCAACTAATGAAAAACTGTTTTTT.

This clonotype has ten or more counts. This chain uses TRBV6-2 or TRBV6-3 with TRBJ2-7; tentative D call: TRBD2 (6 bases). CDR1 is MNHEY, CDR2 SVGEGT, per germline. V shed 5 bases and J shed 0 bases, with 14 bases lying between them. CDR3 size: 15 residues. The CDR3 nucleotides read TGTGCCAGCAGTGGATTAGCGGATTTCTCCTACGAGCAGTACTTC. Amino acids: CASSGLADFSYEQYF.

This chain joins TRBV7-9 and TRBJ2-5, with D possibly matching TRBD2 (6 bases). Trimming stripped 5 bases from V and 3 bases from J, with 13 bases between. The CDR3 has 14 amino acids. The V gene's germline CDR1 is SEHNR and CDR2 FQNEAQ (reference sequence). The CDR3 reads CASSIGTLKETQYF. The CDR3 DNA follows: TGTGCCAGCAGCATCGGGACTCTAAAAGAGACCCAGTACTTC.

This clonotype was picked up many times. Written as DNA, the CDR3 is TGTGCCAGCAGCTCCCGACAGCGCACAGATACGCAGTATTTT. Translating it yields CASSSRQRTDTQYF. This rearrangement joins TRBV5-4 to TRBJ2-3; D possibly corresponds to TRBD1 (5 bases). This CDR3 spans 14 amino acids. Germline CDR1 reads SGHNT; CDR2 reads YYREEE (reference sequence). The V end was cut by 3 bases, the J end by 1 base, with 9 bases between.

This clonotype was observed many times. The rearrangement joins TRBV2 to TRBJ2-7; 9 nucleotides line up with TRBD1. The CDR3 consists of 12 residues. J was trimmed by 12 bases and V by 6 bases; bases with no gene match: 9. In germline, CDR1 is SNHLY, CDR2 FYNNEI. CDR3 amino acids: CASRRRTGERYF. CDR3 DNA sequence: TGTGCCAGCAGAAGGAGGACAGGGGAAAGGTACTTC.